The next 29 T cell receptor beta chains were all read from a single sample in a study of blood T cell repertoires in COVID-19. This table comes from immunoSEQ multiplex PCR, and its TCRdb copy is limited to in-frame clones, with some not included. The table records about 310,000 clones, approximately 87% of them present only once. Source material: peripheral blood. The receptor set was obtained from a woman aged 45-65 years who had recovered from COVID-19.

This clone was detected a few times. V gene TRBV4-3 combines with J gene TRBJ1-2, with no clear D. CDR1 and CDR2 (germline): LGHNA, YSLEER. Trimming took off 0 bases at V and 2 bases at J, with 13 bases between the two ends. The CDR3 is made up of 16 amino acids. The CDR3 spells CASSQDMITDNYGYTF. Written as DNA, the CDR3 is TGCGCCAGCAGCCAAGACATGATAACAGACAACTATGGCTACACCTTC.

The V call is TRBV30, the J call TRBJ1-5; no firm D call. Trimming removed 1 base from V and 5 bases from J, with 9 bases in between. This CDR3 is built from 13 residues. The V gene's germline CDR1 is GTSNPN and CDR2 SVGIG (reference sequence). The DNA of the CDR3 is TGTGCCTGGAGTGCGCGCGGAGATCAGCCCCAGCATTTT. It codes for CAWSARGDQPQHF.

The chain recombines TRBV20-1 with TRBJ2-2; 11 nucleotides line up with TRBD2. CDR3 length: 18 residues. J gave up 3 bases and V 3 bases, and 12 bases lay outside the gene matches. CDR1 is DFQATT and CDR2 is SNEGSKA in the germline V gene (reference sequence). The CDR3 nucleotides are TGCAGTGCTAGTCGCAGTATTCGGACTAGCGGGTACACCGGGGAGCTGTTTTTT. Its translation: CSASRSIRTSGYTGELFF.

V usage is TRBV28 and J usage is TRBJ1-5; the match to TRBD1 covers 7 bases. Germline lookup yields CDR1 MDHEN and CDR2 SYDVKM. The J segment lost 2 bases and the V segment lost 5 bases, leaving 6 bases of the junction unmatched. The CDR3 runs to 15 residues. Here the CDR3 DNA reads TGTGCCAGCAGTATACAGGGGTCAGGCAATCAGCCCCAGCATTTT. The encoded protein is CASSIQGSGNQPQHF.

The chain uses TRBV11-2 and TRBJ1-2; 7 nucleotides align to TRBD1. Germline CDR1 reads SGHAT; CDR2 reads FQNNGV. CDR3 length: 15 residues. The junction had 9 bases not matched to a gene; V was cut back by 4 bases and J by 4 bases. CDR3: CASSSEGQPIYGYTF. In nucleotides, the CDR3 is TGTGCCAGCAGCTCTGAGGGACAGCCCATCTATGGCTACACCTTC.

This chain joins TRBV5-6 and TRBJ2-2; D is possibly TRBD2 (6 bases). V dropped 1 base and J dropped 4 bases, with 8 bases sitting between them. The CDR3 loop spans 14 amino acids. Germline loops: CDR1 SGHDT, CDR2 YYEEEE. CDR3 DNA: TGTGCCAGCAGCTTGACTAGCCGCACCGGGGAGCTGTTTTTT. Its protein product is CASSLTSRTGELFF.

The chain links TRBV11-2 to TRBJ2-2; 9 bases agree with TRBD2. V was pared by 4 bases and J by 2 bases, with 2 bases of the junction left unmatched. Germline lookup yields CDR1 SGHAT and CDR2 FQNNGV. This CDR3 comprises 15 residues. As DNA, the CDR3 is TGTGCCAGCAGCTCGACTAGCGGAAACACCGGGGAGCTGTTTTTT. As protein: CASSSTSGNTGELFF.

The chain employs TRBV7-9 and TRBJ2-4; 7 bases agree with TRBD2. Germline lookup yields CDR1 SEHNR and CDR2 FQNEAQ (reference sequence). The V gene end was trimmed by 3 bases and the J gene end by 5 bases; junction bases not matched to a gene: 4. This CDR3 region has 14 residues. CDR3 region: CASSFGREENIQYF. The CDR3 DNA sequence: TGTGCCAGCAGCTTCGGACGGGAGGAAAACATTCAGTACTTC.

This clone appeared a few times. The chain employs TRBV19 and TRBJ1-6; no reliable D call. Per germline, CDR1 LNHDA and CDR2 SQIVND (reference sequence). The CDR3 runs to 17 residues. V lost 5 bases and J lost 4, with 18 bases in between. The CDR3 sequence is CASSASGLRNYNSPLHF. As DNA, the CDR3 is TGTGCCAGTAGTGCTTCGGGTCTCCGGAATTATAATTCACCCCTCCACTTT.

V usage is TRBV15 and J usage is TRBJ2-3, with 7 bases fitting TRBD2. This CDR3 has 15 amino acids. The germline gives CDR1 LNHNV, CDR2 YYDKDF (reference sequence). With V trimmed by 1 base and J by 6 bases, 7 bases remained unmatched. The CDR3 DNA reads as TGTGCCACCAGCAGAGTCCGGTGGGAGGGGGATACGCAGTATTTT. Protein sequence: CATSRVRWEGDTQYF.

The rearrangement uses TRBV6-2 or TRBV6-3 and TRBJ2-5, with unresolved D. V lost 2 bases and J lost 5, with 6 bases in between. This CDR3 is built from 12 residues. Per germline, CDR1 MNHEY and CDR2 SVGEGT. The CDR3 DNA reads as TGTGCCAGCAGTTACACCGGGGAGACCCAGTACTTC. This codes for CASSYTGETQYF.

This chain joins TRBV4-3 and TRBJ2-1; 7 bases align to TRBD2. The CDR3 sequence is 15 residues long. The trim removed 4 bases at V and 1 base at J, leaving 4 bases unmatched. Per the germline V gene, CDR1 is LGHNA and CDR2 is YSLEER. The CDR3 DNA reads TGCGCCAGCAGCCCGGGACTACAATCCTACAATGAGCAGTTCTTC. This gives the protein CASSPGLQSYNEQFF.

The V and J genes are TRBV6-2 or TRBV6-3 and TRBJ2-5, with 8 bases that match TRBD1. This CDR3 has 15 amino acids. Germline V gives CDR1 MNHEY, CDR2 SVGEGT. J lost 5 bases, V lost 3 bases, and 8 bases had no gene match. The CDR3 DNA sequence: TGTGCCAGCAGTTATTTACAGGGGGAAAGGGAGACCCAGTACTTC. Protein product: CASSYLQGERETQYF.

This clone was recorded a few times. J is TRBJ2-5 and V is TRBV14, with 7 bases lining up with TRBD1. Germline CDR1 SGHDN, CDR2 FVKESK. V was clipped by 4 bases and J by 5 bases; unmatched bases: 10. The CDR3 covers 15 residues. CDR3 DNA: TGTGCCAGCAGCCCCGGGCCAGGGGGACGGGAGACCCAGTACTTC. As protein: CASSPGPGGRETQYF. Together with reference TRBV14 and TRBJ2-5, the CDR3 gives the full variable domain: EAGVTQFPSHSVIEKGQTVTLRCDPISGHDNLYWYRRVMGKEIKFLLHFVKESKQDESGMPNNRFLAERTGGTYSTLKVQPAELEDSGVYFCASSPGPGGRETQYFGPGTRLLVL.

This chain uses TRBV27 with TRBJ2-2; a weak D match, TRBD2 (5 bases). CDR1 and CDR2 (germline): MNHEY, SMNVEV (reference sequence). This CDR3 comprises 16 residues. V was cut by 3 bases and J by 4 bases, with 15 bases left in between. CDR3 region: CASSFLTAAVTGELFF. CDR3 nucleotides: TGTGCCAGCAGTTTCTTGACGGCAGCGGTCACCGGGGAGCTGTTTTTT.

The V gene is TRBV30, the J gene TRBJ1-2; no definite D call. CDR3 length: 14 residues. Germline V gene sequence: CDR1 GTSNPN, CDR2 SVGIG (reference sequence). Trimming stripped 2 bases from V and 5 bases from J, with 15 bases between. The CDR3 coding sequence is TGTGCCTGGAGTCGTTCGGGGTCTCTTTATGGCTACACCTTC. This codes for CAWSRSGSLYGYTF.

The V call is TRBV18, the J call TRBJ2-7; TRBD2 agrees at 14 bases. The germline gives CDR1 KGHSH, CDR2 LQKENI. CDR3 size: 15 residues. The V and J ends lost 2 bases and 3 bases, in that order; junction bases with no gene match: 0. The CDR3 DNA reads TGTGCCAGCTCACCAGGGACTAGCGGGAGCTACGAGCAGTACTTC. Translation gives CASSPGTSGSYEQYF. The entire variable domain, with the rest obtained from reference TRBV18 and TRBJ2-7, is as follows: NAGVMQNPRHLVRRRGQEARLRCSPMKGHSHVYWYRQLPEEGLKFMVYLQKENIIDESGMPKERFSAEFPKEGPSILRIQQVVRGDSAAYFCASSPGTSGSYEQYFGPGTRLTVT.

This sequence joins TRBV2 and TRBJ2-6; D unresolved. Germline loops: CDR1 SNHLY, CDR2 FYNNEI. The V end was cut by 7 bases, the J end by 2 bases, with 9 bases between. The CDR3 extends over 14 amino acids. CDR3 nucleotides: TGTGCCAGCATTAGAATTACTGGGGCCAACGTCCTGACTTTC. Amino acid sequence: CASIRITGANVLTF.

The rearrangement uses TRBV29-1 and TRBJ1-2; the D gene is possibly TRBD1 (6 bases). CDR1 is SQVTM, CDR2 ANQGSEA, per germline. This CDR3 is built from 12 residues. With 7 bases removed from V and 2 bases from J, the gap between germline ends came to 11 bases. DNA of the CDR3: TGCAGCGCACAACAGGGAAACTATGGCTACACCTTC. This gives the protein CSAQQGNYGYTF.

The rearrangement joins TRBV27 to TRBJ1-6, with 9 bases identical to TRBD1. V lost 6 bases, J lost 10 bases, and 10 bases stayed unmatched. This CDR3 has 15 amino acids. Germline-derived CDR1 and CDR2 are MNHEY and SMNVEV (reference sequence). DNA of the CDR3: TGTGCCAGCAGACTATCAGGGACAGGGAACTCACCCCTCCACTTT. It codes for CASRLSGTGNSPLHF.

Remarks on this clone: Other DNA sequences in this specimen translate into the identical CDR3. CDR3: CASSLYRDQPQHF. The CDR3 DNA follows: TGTGCCAGCAGTTTATATCGAGATCAGCCCCAGCATTTT. The chain recombines TRBV27 with TRBJ1-5; D unresolved. The CDR3 contains 13 residues. V was cut by 1 base and J by 5 bases, with 6 bases left in between. The germline V gene encodes CDR1 MNHEY and CDR2 SMNVEV (reference sequence).

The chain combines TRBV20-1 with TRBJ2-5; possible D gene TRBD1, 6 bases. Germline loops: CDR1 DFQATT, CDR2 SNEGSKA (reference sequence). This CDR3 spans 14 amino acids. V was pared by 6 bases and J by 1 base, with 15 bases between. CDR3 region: CSASPGHIQETQYF. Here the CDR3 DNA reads TGCAGTGCCAGTCCGGGACACATCCAAGAGACCCAGTACTTC.

The CDR3 DNA reads as TGTGCAAGTCGCTTGCGGACAGTTTCTAATGAAAAACTGTTTTTT. Protein: CASRLRTVSNEKLFF. The chain uses TRBV12-2 and TRBJ1-4; TRBD1, as called in the table, went unchecked against the DNA. TRBV12-2 is assigned pseudogene status. The CDR3 is made up of 15 amino acids.

DNA of the CDR3: TGTGCCAGCCAGGAGGGAGGGGGGGTCAATGAGCAGTTCTTC. Its translation is CASQEGGGVNEQFF. The chain links TRBV28 to TRBJ2-1; possibly TRBD2 for D (7 bases). Germline V CDR1 and CDR2: MDHEN, SYDVKM. The V end lost 8 bases, the J end lost 6 bases, and 17 bases lay between the germline ends. This CDR3 spans 14 amino acids.

CDR3 in DNA: TGTGCCAGCAGTCGGGTTTCCACCGGGGAGCTGTTTTTT. This encodes CASSRVSTGELFF. This chain joins TRBV6-5 and TRBJ2-2, with D uncertain. Germline V lookup: CDR1 MNHEY, CDR2 SVGAGI. The CDR3 extends over 13 amino acids. Trimming left V 5 bases short and J 4 bases short, with 8 bases between.

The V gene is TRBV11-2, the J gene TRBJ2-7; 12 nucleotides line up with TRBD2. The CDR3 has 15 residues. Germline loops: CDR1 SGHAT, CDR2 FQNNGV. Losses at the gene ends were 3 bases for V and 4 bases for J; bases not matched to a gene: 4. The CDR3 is CASSFLGTSGYEQYF. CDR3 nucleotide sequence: TGTGCCAGCAGCTTCCTAGGGACTAGCGGGTACGAGCAGTACTTC.

The chain's CDR3 is CASRKLEETQYF. CDR3 bases: TGTGCCAGCAGAAAGCTCGAAGAGACCCAGTACTTC. This rearrangement joins TRBV5-8 to TRBJ2-5; D ambiguous. Germline V gene sequence: CDR1 SGHTS, CDR2 YDEGEE. V was cut by 5 bases and J by 3 bases, with 8 bases left in between. The CDR3 has 12 amino acids.

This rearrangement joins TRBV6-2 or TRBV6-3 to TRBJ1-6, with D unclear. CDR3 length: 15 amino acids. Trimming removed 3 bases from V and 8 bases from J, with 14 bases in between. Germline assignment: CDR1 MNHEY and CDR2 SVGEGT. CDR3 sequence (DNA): TGTGCCAGCAGTTATACCGGGAGATCGGATTCACCCCTCCACTTT. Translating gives CASSYTGRSDSPLHF.

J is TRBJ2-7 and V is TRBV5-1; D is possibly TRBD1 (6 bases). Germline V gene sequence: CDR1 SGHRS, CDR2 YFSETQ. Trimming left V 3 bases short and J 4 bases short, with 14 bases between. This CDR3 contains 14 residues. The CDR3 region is CASSSTGTQYEQYF. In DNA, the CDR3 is TGCGCCAGCAGCTCGACCGGGACACAATACGAGCAGTACTTC.